The 18 T cell receptor beta chains given below trace back to one sample, sequenced in a study of blood T cell repertoires in COVID-19. This table comes from immunoSEQ multiplex PCR, and its TCRdb copy is limited to in-frame clones, with some not included. This sample has 45,000 to 65,000 clones, with roughly 87% found just once. Sequenced: peripheral blood. The receptors shown here come from a man at least 80 years old in a cohort sampled during active COVID-19.

The chain employs TRBV3-1 (or the pseudogene TRBV3-2) and TRBJ1-2; D gene unclear. Trimming removed 8 bases at V and 6 bases at J, with 16 bases between. Germline V lookup: CDR1 LGHDT, CDR2 YNNKEL (reference sequence). The CDR3 length is 13 residues. The CDR3 DNA is TGTGCCAGCGGTCCGGGGAAGTTTAATGGCTACACCTTC. Translation: CASGPGKFNGYTF.

CDR3 protein: CATSVSPGQGAYNEQFF. CDR3 coding DNA: TGTGCCACCAGTGTTTCACCGGGACAGGGGGCCTACAATGAGCAGTTCTTC. The chain couples TRBV24-1 to TRBJ2-1, with 11 bases aligning to TRBD1. The germline gives CDR1 KGHDR, CDR2 SFDVKD. This CDR3 region has 17 residues. The J segment lost 2 bases and the V segment lost 5 bases, leaving 7 bases of the junction unmatched.

CDR3 nucleotides: TGTGCCTGGAGTGTCTGGGGGGGAGCTAACTATGGCTACACCTTC. Translation: CAWSVWGGANYGYTF. V and J are TRBV30 and TRBJ1-2; weak D call: TRBD1 (5 bases). CDR3 length: 15 residues. V was clipped by 0 bases and J by 0 bases, with 11 bases between them. Germline loops: CDR1 GTSNPN, CDR2 SVGIG (reference sequence). The full variable domain, in which reference TRBV30 and TRBJ1-2 provide the parts outside the CDR3, is SQTIHQWPATLVQPVGSPLSLECTVEGTSNPNLYWYRQAAGRGLQLLFYSVGIGQISSEVPQNLSASRPQDRQFILSSKKLLLSDSGFYLCAWSVWGGANYGYTFGSGTRLTVV.

This chain uses TRBV5-1 with TRBJ2-2; 9 bases agree with TRBD2. Trimming took 4 bases from V and 3 from J; bases not matched to a gene: 10. Germline CDR1 is SGHRS and CDR2 is YFSETQ. CDR3 length: 17 amino acids. CDR3 sequence (DNA): TGCGCCAGCAGCCCCCGGCCGGTAGCGGGAGACACCGGGGAGCTGTTTTTT. Amino acid sequence: CASSPRPVAGDTGELFF.

This clone was detected only a few times. This sequence joins TRBV9 and TRBJ2-1; no clear D. This CDR3 region has 14 residues. From germline, CDR1 is SGDLS and CDR2 YYNGEE. V lost 0 bases and J lost 9, with 13 bases in between. The DNA of the CDR3 is TGTGCCAGCAGCGTAGATGGCAACCCCAGTGAGCAGTTCTTC. Its protein is CASSVDGNPSEQFF.

The J gene is TRBJ2-7, the V gene TRBV4-1; a weak D match, TRBD1 (6 bases). Germline CDR1 reads MGHRA; CDR2 reads YSYEKL. This CDR3 contains 14 residues. Trimming shortened V by 4 bases and J by 2 bases, and 12 bases separated the two germline ends. CDR3 in DNA: TGCGCCAGCAGCCGTATACAGGGTACCTACGAGCAGTACTTC. It encodes CASSRIQGTYEQYF.

DNA of the CDR3: TGTGCCAGCAGTCGACTCCTTCGACCGACCAGCGAGCAGTACTTC. This encodes CASSRLLRPTSEQYF. The V call is TRBV11-2, the J call TRBJ2-7; D unclear. V was cut by 6 bases and J by 6 bases, with 21 bases left in between. CDR3 size: 15 residues. Germline V lookup: CDR1 SGHAT, CDR2 FQNNGV.

This chain joins TRBV29-1 and TRBJ1-1; maybe TRBD1 (6 bases). With 4 bases removed from V and 5 bases from J, the gap between germline ends came to 11 bases. Germline CDR1 SQVTM, CDR2 ANQGSEA. The CDR3 runs 12 residues. The DNA of the CDR3 is TGCAGCGTTGGTGGGGGCCAGACTGAAGCTTTCTTT. It translates to CSVGGGQTEAFF.

This clone has a handful of counts. V usage is TRBV20-1 and J usage is TRBJ2-2; the D gene could be TRBD1 or TRBD2 (6 bases each). The CDR3 is 12 amino acids. Trimming left V 3 bases short and J 6 bases short, with 8 bases between. CDR1 DFQATT and CDR2 SNEGSKA come from the germline V gene (reference sequence). The CDR3 spells CSASGGPGELFF. CDR3 in DNA: TGCAGTGCTAGTGGGGGGCCCGGGGAGCTGTTTTTT.

Regarding this clone: Other DNA sequences from this sample encode an identical CDR3 as well. The genes are TRBV29-1 and TRBJ2-5; D uncertain. The V gene lost 3 bases and the J gene lost 2 bases, with 7 bases spanning the gap. The CDR3 runs to 12 residues. Germline V CDR1 and CDR2: SQVTM, ANQGSEA. DNA for the CDR3: TGCAGCGTTGACCCGTCTCAAGAGACCCAGTACTTC. This codes for CSVDPSQETQYF.

CDR3 nucleotide sequence: TGTGCTAGTGGTTTCCCTAACACTGAAGCTTTCTTT. Translated, it gives CASGFPNTEAFF. This chain joins TRBV12-5 and TRBJ1-1, with no clear D. The V end was cut by 3 bases, the J end by 2 bases, with 4 bases between. Germline CDR1 is LGHNT and CDR2 is FRNRAP. The CDR3 loop spans 12 amino acids.

The gene calls are TRBV12-3 or TRBV12-4 and TRBJ1-5; D remains ambiguous. The CDR3 totals 12 residues. The ends were cut back, 6 bases at V and 7 bases at J, with 10 bases in the middle. The CDR3 bases are TGTGCCAGCAGCTCAACACCACAGCCCCAGCATTTT. Encoded protein: CASSSTPQPQHF.

The V and J genes are TRBV6-2 or TRBV6-3 and TRBJ2-3, with D unclear. V dropped 0 bases and J dropped 7 bases, with 17 bases sitting between them. CDR3 length: 16 residues. Per germline, CDR1 MNHEY and CDR2 SVGEGT. The CDR3 DNA follows: TGTGCCAGCAGTTACTCGGATAGCCCGCCACTCCATACGCAGTATTTT. Protein: CASSYSDSPPLHTQYF.

The chain has TRBV2 and TRBJ2-2; TRBD2 agrees at 10 bases. There are 15 residues in the CDR3. CDR1 and CDR2 from the germline V gene are SNHLY and FYNNEI. V lost 4 bases, J lost 4 bases, and 3 bases stayed unmatched. CDR3 DNA: TGTGCCAGCAGTGTGGGACTAGCGAGCACCGGGGAGCTGTTTTTT. It is translated as CASSVGLASTGELFF.

V is TRBV6-2 or TRBV6-3 and J is TRBJ2-7, with TRBD2 as a possible D gene (5 bases). Germline loops: CDR1 MNHEY, CDR2 SVGEGT. The CDR3 is 15 residues long. V gave up 4 bases and J gave up 1 base, with 14 bases separating them. The CDR3 spells CASSSPGIQSYEQYF. CDR3 nucleotides: TGTGCCAGCAGTTCCCCCGGGATCCAGTCCTACGAGCAGTACTTC.

In this sample, this clone turned up once. The chain carries TRBV10-1 and TRBJ2-7; 10 nucleotides line up with TRBD1. V was clipped by 7 bases and J by 4 bases; unmatched bases: 7. Germline V gene lookup returns CDR1 WNHNN and CDR2 SYGVQD (reference sequence). CDR3 length: 14 residues. This CDR3 reads CASNTRDRGYEQYF. CDR3 DNA sequence: TGCGCCAGCAATACCCGGGACAGGGGTTACGAGCAGTACTTC.

The chain couples TRBV9 to TRBJ1-5; 8 nucleotides match TRBD1. The germline V gene encodes CDR1 SGDLS and CDR2 YYNGEE. V shed 0 bases and J 3 bases; nucleotides not matched to a gene: 2. The CDR3 spans 15 residues. The CDR3 coding sequence is TGTGCCAGCAGCGTAGCAGGGGGCGACAATCAGCCCCAGCATTTT. It translates to CASSVAGGDNQPQHF.

The V gene is TRBV9, the J gene TRBJ1-6, with 9 bases matching TRBD1. The J segment lost 6 bases and the V segment lost 4 bases, leaving 8 bases of the junction unmatched. The CDR3 loop spans 16 amino acids. Per the germline V gene, CDR1 is SGDLS and CDR2 is YYNGEE. The CDR3 loop is CASSPTGGQGNSPLHF. DNA for the CDR3: TGTGCCAGCAGCCCGACAGGGGGACAGGGTAATTCACCCCTCCACTTT.